The present T cell receptor beta chain was sequenced within a study of T-cell memory formation after mild COVID-19. The study's findings and limits: The authors did not confirm SARS-CoV-2 specificity of second-wave clones peaking day 37.

This CDR3 has 13 residues. Germline V gene sequence: CDR1 MNHEY, CDR2 SVGEGT. V lost 6 bases, J lost 4 bases, and 3 bases stayed unmatched. This clonotype was detected ten times or more. The target antigen is unknown. Via MiXCR, TCRdb re-called the 5' RACE reads, giving one row per CDR3 protein. This sample has fewer than 300,000 distinct CDR3 sequences, with 18% found just once. The V gene is TRBV6-2 or TRBV6-3, the J gene TRBJ2-5; 9 bases line up with TRBD2. The clonotype comes from a young man who had mild COVID-19 (a few samples of this study predate the infection). Cell type and time point are not known. The specimen sequenced was PBMCs or a T cell subset sorted from them (not recorded which). This CDR3 is CASRTSGAETQYF. The DNA of the CDR3 is TGTGCCAGCAGGACTAGCGGCGCAGAGACCCAGTACTTC.